This T cell receptor beta chain stems from a study of T cell responses to AZD1222 COVID-19 vaccine. Findings and limits, study-wide: It was only after the peak T cell response that any repertoires were sampled. It should be noted that donors were predominantly white British and more often female, and clonal diversity was possibly underestimated. Nearly half of spike-specific TCRs reportedly target unmutated variant regions.

This table comes from immunoSEQ multiplex PCR, and its TCRdb copy is limited to in-frame clones, with some not included. This table has about 88,000 clones, 90% appearing once. This clone was counted only a few times. The antigen is not known. The receptor comes from an adult who received the AZD1222 COVID-19 vaccine. The sample was peripheral blood, taken 28 days after the second AZD1222 dose.

Here the CDR3 DNA reads TGTGCCAGCAGCTTAGCAGGGAGGTCCTACAATGAGCAGTTCTTC. This encodes CASSLAGRSYNEQFF. The J gene is TRBJ2-1, the V gene TRBV7-9; a weak D match, TRBD2 (6 bases). This CDR3 comprises 15 residues. Germline V gene sequence: CDR1 SEHNR, CDR2 FQNEAQ (reference sequence). Trimming shortened V by 0 bases and J by 1 base, and 7 bases separated the two germline ends.